These T cell receptor beta chains were read from a single sample in a study of stem cell transplantation in POMP-related autoinflammatory disease. Profiled with immunoSEQ multiplex PCR; TCRdb holds only in-frame clones, not every one. Among 8,600 or so clones, roughly 90% were seen once, and the ten largest hold roughly 2.7%. Sequenced here: CD8+ T cells from PBMCs, sampled before stem cell transplantation. These receptors were collected from a human donor with POMP-related autoinflammation and immune dysregulation (PRAID). Each CDR3 is given with its conserved first and last residue. A D gene is named only where the DNA matches it firmly. A row's size may be missing; if present it is once, few, many or a size class.

- TRBJ1-2 TRBV13 - TGTGCCAGCAGCTTACGAGGCGGCCAGGGGGGCTACACCTTC CASSLRGGQGGYTF
- TRBJ2-1 TRBV7-9 TRBD1 TGTGCCAGCAGCTTAGTGGGTCCCGGGACAGGGAAGGGGAATGAGCAGTTCTTC CASSLVGPGTGKGNEQFF
few TRBJ2-7 TRBV27 - TGTGCCAGCGGTCTAGGCACCTACGAGCAGTACTTC CASGLGTYEQYF
once TRBJ2-1 TRBV4-1 TRBD2 TGCGCCAGCAGCCTCGGGACTAGCGAATTGAATGAGCAGTTCTTC CASSLGTSELNEQFF
- TRBJ2-7 TRBV7-8 TRBD2 TGTGCCAGCAGCTTAATAGCGGGAGGGGGCTACGAGCAGTACTTC CASSLIAGGGYEQYF
- TRBJ1-2 TRBV28 TRBD1 TGTGCCAGCAGTTCGGACAGGGATAACTTTGGCTACACCTTC CASSSDRDNFGYTF
once TRBJ2-5 TRBV9 TRBD2 TGTGCCAGCAGCGTAGCTGGAGCGGGGGGGCAAGAGACCCAGTACTTC CASSVAGAGGQETQYF
- TRBJ1-5 TRBV5-6 - TGTGCCAGCAGCTTGTCTGGAGGTAATCAGCCCCAGCATTTT CASSLSGGNQPQHF
once TRBJ2-7 TRBV6-1 - TGTGCCACTCGGCTGGGTAACGAGCAGTACTTC CATRLGNEQYF
once TRBJ2-3 TRBV4-1 - TGCGCCAGCAGCCAAGTTCCAGCCACTAGCACAGATACGCAGTATTTT CASSQVPATSTDTQYF
- TRBJ1-2 TRBV29-1 - TGCAGCGCCCTTATACGGGGGGGCGCATATGGCTACACCTTC CSALIRGGAYGYTF
- TRBJ2-1 TRBV4-2 TRBD2 TGTGCCAGCAGCCAAAGACTAGCGGGAGGGCCCTCCTACAATGAGCAGTTCTTC CASSQRLAGGPSYNEQFF
few TRBJ2-3 TRBV5-1 - TGCGCCAGCACCGCCCGGGGGTCCAGCACAGATACGCAGTATTTT CASTARGSSTDTQYF
- TRBJ2-5 TRBV5-4 - TGTGCCAGCAGCGACACACTAGAGACCCAGTACTTC CASSDTLETQYF
- TRBJ1-1 TRBV7-9 - TGTGCCAGCAGACCTACAGGGAACACTGAAGCTTTCTTT CASRPTGNTEAFF
- TRBJ2-7 TRBV10-2 TRBD1 TGCGCCAGCAGTTTCCTTGAGGGGACAGGGACGAGCGAGCAGTACTTC CASSFLEGTGTSEQYF
- TRBJ1-2 TRBV27 TRBD1 TGTGCCGTCCGACAGGGGGGCTATGGCTACACCTTC CAVRQGGYGYTF
- TRBJ2-5 TRBV29-1 - TGCAGCGTTGTCTTTGGTCAGTTGCCAGAGACCCAGTACTTC CSVVFGQLPETQYF
- TRBJ2-7 TRBV11-2 - TGTGCCAGCAGCTTAGATACCAGGGGCGAGCAGTACTTC CASSLDTRGEQYF
- TRBJ1-1 TRBV7-9 - TGTGCCAGCAGCACCGGCCTCGCCACTGAAGCTTTCTTT CASSTGLATEAFF
- TRBJ1-2 TRBV7-9 - TGTGCCAGCAGCCTAGAGGGTTCGGGGAACCCCTATGGCTACACCTTC CASSLEGSGNPYGYTF
- TRBJ2-7 TRBV7-9 - TGTGCCAGCAGCTTAGTAGGCGGGGCGATCTACGAGCAGTACTTC CASSLVGGAIYEQYF
- TRBJ2-7 TRBV7-3 - TGTGCCAGCAGCTTATTACCGGGGGACTACGAGCAGTACTTC CASSLLPGDYEQYF
- TRBJ2-2 TRBV12-5 - TGTGCTAGTGTTCCCTCCCTCCTCAGGGCAGAAGGAAACACCGGGGAGCTGTTTTTT CASVPSLLRAEGNTGELFF
- TRBJ2-1 TRBV13 TRBD1 TGTGCCAGCAGCTTAGGACAGGGGAGCCACAATGAGCAGTTCTTC CASSLGQGSHNEQFF
- TRBJ2-1 TRBV10-2 - TGCGCCAGCACTGGGGTTTCGTACAATGAGCAGTTCTTC CASTGVSYNEQFF
- TRBJ2-7 TRBV10-2 - TGCGCCAGCAGAGCGGCAGGGAACCCCTACGAGCAGTACTTC CASRAAGNPYEQYF
few TRBJ2-7 TRBV7-9 - TGTGCCAGCAGCCTCGGCACTAGCGAGCAGTACTTC CASSLGTSEQYF
- TRBJ1-5 TRBV27 TRBD1 TGTGCCAGCAGTTTAACAGGGGGCAATCAGCCCCAGCATTTT CASSLTGGNQPQHF
- TRBJ2-7 TRBV10-3 TRBD2 TGTGCCACCCGTGGGGGGGAGCGGCTGTACGAGCAGTACTTC CATRGGERLYEQYF
- TRBJ2-7 TRBV27 TRBD1 TGTGCCAGCAGTTTACGGAGGAACAGGGGCCACGAGCAGTACTTC CASSLRRNRGHEQYF